This paragraph reports one TCR beta chain. The antigen is undetermined. Researchers used the Oncomine TCR Beta short-read assay to sequence DNA from cultured CD4+ T cells. TCRdb fed the PCR reads into MiXCR, producing one record per CDR3 protein. The profile covers around 10,000 distinct CDR3 sequences, with around 58% appearing a single time and 31% taken by the ten largest. The data belong to a study of vaccination and CD4 T cells after COVID-19. At the level of the study: In culture, cells were exposed to overlapping spike peptides from SARS-CoV-2, HCoV-NL63, HCoV-OC43 and HCoV-229E.

Treatment denoted: approximately nine-day PBMC culture with coronavirus spike peptide pools or control peptides (ViraFEST assay). Study-level points and caveats: Convalescent patients had a median roughly 90% of reactive clones appearing only post-vaccination.

Germline lookup yields CDR1 MGHRA and CDR2 YSYEKL. J lost 7 bases, V lost 0 bases, and 10 bases had no gene match. The CDR3 length is 17 residues. This clonotype was obtained from a human donor who had recovered from COVID-19. The sample was CD4+ T cells from blood, cultured in vitro. The chain couples TRBV4-1 to TRBJ2-1; TRBD2 matches 9 bases. The CDR3: CASSQEGFGGRGNEQFF. The CDR3 DNA follows: TGCGCCAGCAGCCAAGAGGGGTTCGGCGGGAGGGGGAATGAGCAGTTCTTC.